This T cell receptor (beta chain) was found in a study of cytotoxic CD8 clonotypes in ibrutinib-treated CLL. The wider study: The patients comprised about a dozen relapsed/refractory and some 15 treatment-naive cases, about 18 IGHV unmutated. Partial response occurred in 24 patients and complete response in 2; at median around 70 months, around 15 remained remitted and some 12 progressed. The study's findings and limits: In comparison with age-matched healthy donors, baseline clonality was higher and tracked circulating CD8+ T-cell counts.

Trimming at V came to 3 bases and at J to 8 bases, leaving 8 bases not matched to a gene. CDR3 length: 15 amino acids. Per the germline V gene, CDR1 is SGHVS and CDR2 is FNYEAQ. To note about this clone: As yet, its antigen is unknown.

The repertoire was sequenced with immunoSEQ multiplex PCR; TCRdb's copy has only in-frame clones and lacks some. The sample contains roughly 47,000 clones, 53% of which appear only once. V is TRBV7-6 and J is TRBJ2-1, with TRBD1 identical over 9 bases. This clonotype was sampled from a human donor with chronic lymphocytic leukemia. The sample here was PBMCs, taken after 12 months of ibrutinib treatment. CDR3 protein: CASSFAQGAFDEQFF. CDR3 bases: TGTGCCAGCAGCTTCGCACAGGGGGCGTTCGATGAGCAGTTCTTC. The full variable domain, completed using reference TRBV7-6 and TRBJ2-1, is GAGVSQSPRYKVTKRGQDVALRCDPISGHVSLYWYRQALGQGPEFLTYFNYEAQQDKSGLPNDRFSAERPEGSISTLTIQRTEQRDSAMYRCASSFAQGAFDEQFFGPGTRLTVL.